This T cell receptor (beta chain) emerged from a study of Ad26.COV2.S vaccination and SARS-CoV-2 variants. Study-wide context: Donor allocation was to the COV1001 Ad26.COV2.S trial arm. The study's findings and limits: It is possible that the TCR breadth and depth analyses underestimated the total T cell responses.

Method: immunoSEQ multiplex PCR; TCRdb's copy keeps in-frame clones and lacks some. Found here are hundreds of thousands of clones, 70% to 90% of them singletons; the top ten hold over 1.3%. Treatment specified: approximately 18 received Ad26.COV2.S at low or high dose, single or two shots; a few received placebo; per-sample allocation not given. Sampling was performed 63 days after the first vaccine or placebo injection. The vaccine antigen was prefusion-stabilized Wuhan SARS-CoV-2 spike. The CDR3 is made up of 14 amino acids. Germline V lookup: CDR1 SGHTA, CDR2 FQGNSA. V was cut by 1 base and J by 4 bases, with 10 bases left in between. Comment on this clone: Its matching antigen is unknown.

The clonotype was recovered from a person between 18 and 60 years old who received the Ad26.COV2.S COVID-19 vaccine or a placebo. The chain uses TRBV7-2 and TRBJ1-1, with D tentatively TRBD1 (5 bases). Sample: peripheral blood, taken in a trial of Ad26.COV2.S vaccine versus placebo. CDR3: CASSLVQGRTEAFF. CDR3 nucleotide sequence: TGTGCCAGCAGCTTAGTGCAGGGCCGCACTGAAGCTTTCTTT.